These 11 T cell receptor beta chains originate from one sample sequenced in a study of T cell repertoires in cytomegalovirus infection. The antigens of these receptors remain unknown. Via MiXCR, TCRdb re-called the reads, giving one row per CDR3 protein. Among around 340,000 distinct CDR3 sequences listed, 25% to 35% were seen once. The sample in question was cultured PBMCs, obtained from culture after CMV antigen stimulation. These receptors were collected from a human donor in good health (CMV status not recorded). Some clones in this sample may be carry-over from other donors' samples.

This clonotype was observed a few times. The chain combines TRBV28 with TRBJ2-1; 7 nucleotides agree with TRBD1. After removal of 7 bases from V and 0 bases from J, the junction contained 6 bases not matched to a gene. This CDR3 region has 15 residues. The germline V gene encodes CDR1 MDHEN and CDR2 SYDVKM. The CDR3 reads CASITGASSYNEQFF. The DNA of the CDR3 is TGTGCCAGCATTACAGGGGCAAGCTCCTACAATGAGCAGTTCTTC.

This clonotype appeared a few times. This chain uses TRBV5-6 with TRBJ1-1; D is possibly TRBD1 (6 bases). The germline V and J ends were trimmed by 0 bases and 0 bases, with 9 bases remaining between them. Germline V gives CDR1 SGHDT, CDR2 YYEEEE. The CDR3 is made up of 15 amino acids. In DNA, the CDR3 is TGTGCCAGCAGCTTGGTTCGACAGGTGAACACTGAAGCTTTCTTT. It encodes CASSLVRQVNTEAFF.

This clonotype was seen more than once but under ten times. This CDR3 reads CASSLQGEPNTEAFF. In DNA form, the CDR3 reads TGTGCCAGCAGCTTACAGGGGGAGCCGAACACTGAAGCTTTCTTT. The V and J genes are TRBV7-2 and TRBJ1-1; 7 positions agree with TRBD1. Unmatched junction bases numbered 4, after V lost 2 bases and J lost 1 base. The CDR3 sequence is 15 residues long. CDR1 SGHTA and CDR2 FQGNSA come from the germline V gene.

V is TRBV20-1 and J is TRBJ2-7, with D perhaps TRBD1 (6 bases). The V end lost 4 bases, the J end lost 3 bases, and 10 bases lay between the germline ends. Germline loops: CDR1 DFQATT, CDR2 SNEGSKA (reference sequence). This CDR3 is built from 12 residues. CDR3 residues: CSANRDNYEQYF. DNA for the CDR3: TGCAGTGCTAACAGGGATAACTACGAGCAGTACTTC.

This clonotype is a singleton in its sample. The chain uses TRBV5-4 and TRBJ2-7; 10 bases line up with TRBD2. CDR3 size: 15 residues. CDR1 SGHNT and CDR2 YYREEE come from the germline V gene (reference sequence). V lost 4 bases, J lost 2 bases, and 6 bases stayed unmatched. CDR3 bases: TGTGCCAGCAGCCCCACAGCGGGAGGGACCTACGAGCAGTACTTC. Translating it yields CASSPTAGGTYEQYF.

This clonotype appeared many times. The chain employs TRBV6-6 and TRBJ2-1; TRBD1 is a possible D gene (5 bases). The CDR3 is 11 amino acids. Trimming took 2 bases from V and 14 from J, leaving 10 bases between them. Germline V gene lookup returns CDR1 MNHNY and CDR2 SVGAGI (reference sequence). As DNA, the CDR3 is TGTGCCAGCAGTTACGACAGAAGGGAGTTCTTC. Amino acid sequence: CASSYDRREFF.

The sample holds many counts of this clonotype. The V gene is TRBV5-1, the J gene TRBJ2-5, with 9 bases identical to TRBD1. V shed 9 bases, J shed 2 bases, and the junction held 8 bases outside the gene matches. The CDR3 sequence is 14 residues long. Germline V gene data show CDR1 as SGHRS and CDR2 as YFSETQ. CDR3 in DNA: TGCGCCACGGGACAGGGCCATAGACAAGAGACCCAGTACTTC. Its protein product is CATGQGHRQETQYF.

CDR3: CASSHKGTSGRSYEQYF. The CDR3 nucleotides read TGCGCCAGCAGCCACAAAGGGACTAGCGGGAGGTCCTACGAGCAGTACTTC. This chain links TRBV4-1 with TRBJ2-7; TRBD2 agrees at 15 bases. The germline gives CDR1 MGHRA, CDR2 YSYEKL. J gave up 1 base and V 3 bases, and 4 bases lay outside the gene matches. The length of the CDR3 is 17 residues.

The chain carries TRBV11-3 and TRBJ2-1; 14 positions agree with TRBD2. V lost 0 bases and J lost 0; bases outside the gene matches: 4. The CDR3 sequence is 19 residues long. Germline CDR1 is SGHNT and CDR2 is YENEEA. The CDR3 loop reads CASSLDGTSGSPSYNEQFF. The CDR3 bases are TGTGCCAGCAGCTTAGACGGGACTAGCGGGAGTCCCTCCTACAATGAGCAGTTCTTC.

This clonotype was picked up many times. This chain uses TRBV7-2 with TRBJ2-7; 9 bases fit TRBD2. The junction had 10 bases not matched to a gene; V was cut back by 6 bases and J by 4 bases. Germline assignment: CDR1 SGHTA and CDR2 FQGNSA. The CDR3 has 15 amino acids. The CDR3 here is CASSQGSGSVYEQYF. The CDR3 DNA reads as TGTGCCAGCAGTCAAGGTAGCGGGAGCGTGTACGAGCAGTACTTC. The full variable domain, rest sourced from reference TRBV7-2 and TRBJ2-7, is GAGVSQSPSNKVTEKGKDVELRCDPISGHTALYWYRQSLGQGLEFLIYFQGNSAPDKSGLPSDRFSAERTGGSVSTLTIQRTQQEDSAVYLCASSQGSGSVYEQYFGPGTRLTVT.

This clonotype has just a few counts. CDR3 coding DNA: TGCAGTGCTAGGAAGGACTATGGCTACACCTTC. Protein product: CSARKDYGYTF. The chain links TRBV20-1 to TRBJ1-2; D gene unclear. The germline gives CDR1 DFQATT, CDR2 SNEGSKA (reference sequence). Trimming pared 3 bases from V and 3 bases from J, leaving 5 bases between. The CDR3 loop spans 11 amino acids.